This TCR beta chain was recovered during a study of tumor-infiltrating lymphocytes in oesophageal squamous cell carcinoma. CDR1 SGHVS and CDR2 FQNEAQ come from the germline V gene. The germline V and J ends were trimmed by 2 bases and 7 bases, with 27 bases remaining between them. The CDR3 has 18 residues. TCRdb reanalysed the PCR reads using MiXCR and keeps one entry per CDR3 protein. The data contain 21,000 or so distinct CDR3 sequences, roughly two fifths of them singletons. This clonotype appeared many times. The sequenced sample was esophageal tumor tissue. This chain links TRBV7-8 with TRBJ2-7, with D perhaps TRBD1 (6 bases). This TCR was sampled from a male donor with esophageal squamous cell carcinoma. CDR3 nucleotides: TGTGCCAGCAGCTTAACCACCCCAGGGGATGGGTCCTACAATGAGCAGTACTTC. Amino acid sequence: CASSLTTPGDGSYNEQYF. Complete variable domain (other parts from reference TRBV7-8 and TRBJ2-7): GAGVSQSPRYKVAKRGQDVALRCDPISGHVSLFWYQQALGQGPEFLTYFQNEAQLDKSGLPSDRFFAERPEGSVSTLKIQRTQQEDSAVYLCASSLTTPGDGSYNEQYFGPGTRLTVT.